A single sample gave rise to the 21 T cell receptor beta chains below, sequenced in a study of Tregs in tolerant kidney transplant recipients. Sequencing used immunoSEQ multiplex PCR; TCRdb keeps in-frame clones, though not all of them. The sample gives around 63,000 clones, over 75% of which show up once; approximately 2.3% is in the top ten. The source material was Tregs from blood, sampled before the transplant. Receptors originate from a human donor who received a combined kidney and bone marrow transplant.

J is TRBJ2-2 and V is TRBV19, with a tentative D call TRBD2 (7 bases). The CDR3 is 17 amino acids. Trimming left V 5 bases short and J 5 bases short, with 21 bases between. Germline CDR1 reads LNHDA; CDR2 reads SQIVND (reference sequence). Here the CDR3 reads CASSFPGAGVPTGELFF. The CDR3 DNA is TGTGCCAGTAGTTTTCCAGGGGCGGGAGTCCCTACCGGGGAGCTGTTTTTT.

The chain uses TRBV19 and TRBJ2-7; weak D call: TRBD1 (6 bases). Trimming took 9 bases from V and 2 from J, leaving 14 bases between them. The CDR3 loop spans 13 amino acids. Per the germline V gene, CDR1 is LNHDA and CDR2 is SQIVND (reference sequence). Here the CDR3 DNA reads TGTGCCAGCGCGCAGGGGCTGGCCTACGAGCAGTACTTC. It specifies CASAQGLAYEQYF.

The rearrangement links TRBV10-1 to TRBJ2-5, with 8 bases matching TRBD2. With the DNA end fitting TRBJ2-7 better, the J assignment may be wrong. The CDR3 is made up of 13 amino acids. CDR1 and CDR2 from the germline V gene are WNHNN and SYGVQD (reference sequence). The CDR3 here is CASSKSGSYEQYF. The CDR3 DNA reads TGCGCCAGCAGTAAGAGCGGGAGCTACGAGCAGTACTTC.

J is TRBJ2-7 and V is TRBV7-2; TRBD1 aligns across 10 bases. V was clipped by 5 bases and J by 1 base; unmatched bases: 8. The length of the CDR3 is 16 residues. Germline V gene sequence: CDR1 SGHTA, CDR2 FQGNSA. CDR3 residues: CASSPTGGWRSYEQYF. Here the CDR3 DNA reads TGTGCCAGCAGCCCGACAGGGGGCTGGAGGTCCTACGAGCAGTACTTC.

The chain couples TRBV29-1 to TRBJ2-2, with D unclear. The V end was cut by 4 bases, the J end by 7 bases, with 10 bases between. Germline CDR1 SQVTM, CDR2 ANQGSEA. The CDR3 runs to 12 residues. This CDR3 is CSVGERGGELFF. CDR3 nucleotide sequence: TGCAGCGTTGGAGAAAGAGGCGGGGAGCTGTTTTTT.

The DNA for the CDR3 is TGTGCCAGCAGTTCTCTAGCGGGGGGAACCTACGAGCAGTACTTC. Translating it yields CASSSLAGGTYEQYF. The chain couples TRBV2 to TRBJ2-7, with 11 bases fitting TRBD2. This CDR3 comprises 15 residues. The germline V gene has CDR1 SNHLY and CDR2 FYNNEI. The J segment lost 2 bases and the V segment lost 5 bases, leaving 5 bases of the junction unmatched.

This clone was counted only a few times. The chain employs TRBV11-2 and TRBJ1-1; D possibly corresponds to TRBD1 (6 bases). Germline CDR1 reads SGHAT; CDR2 reads FQNNGV. There are 13 residues in the CDR3. The ends were cut back, 0 bases at V and 9 bases at J, with 11 bases in the middle. In DNA form, the CDR3 reads TGTGCCAGCAGCTTAGATCGGGGGCTAAAAGCTTTCTTT. It translates to CASSLDRGLKAFF.

V and J are TRBV27 and TRBJ2-7; D possibly corresponds to TRBD1 (5 bases). Trimming removed 4 bases at V and 4 bases at J, with 11 bases between. The CDR3 loop spans 13 amino acids. CDR1 and CDR2 from the germline V gene are MNHEY and SMNVEV (reference sequence). CDR3 amino acids: CASSSWTSYEQYF. The CDR3 bases are TGTGCCAGCAGTTCCTGGACAAGTTACGAGCAGTACTTC.

The chain couples TRBV5-1 to TRBJ2-6, with D tentatively TRBD1 (7 bases). The CDR3 runs 18 residues. Germline CDR1 reads SGHRS; CDR2 reads YFSETQ. Between the trimmed V and J ends, which lost 4 bases and 2 bases, there was a span of 19 bases. CDR3 sequence reads: CASSNGLGGGAGANVLTF. DNA for the CDR3: TGCGCCAGCAGCAACGGGCTAGGAGGGGGCGCTGGGGCCAACGTCCTGACTTTC. The variable domain in full, with the rest retrieved from reference TRBV5-1 and TRBJ2-6, is KAGVTQTPRYLIKTRGQQVTLSCSPISGHRSVSWYQQTPGQGLQFLFEYFSETQRNKGNFPGRFSGRQFSNSRSEMNVSTLELGDSALYLCASSNGLGGGAGANVLTFGAGSRLTVL.

The chain has TRBV18 and TRBJ2-4; D might be TRBD2 (5 bases). The CDR3 loop spans 13 amino acids. Looked up from germline, CDR1 is KGHSH and CDR2 is LQKENI. V was pared by 6 bases and J by 3 bases, with 9 bases between. The CDR3 spells CASSLGSKNIQYF. The CDR3 nucleotides are TGTGCCAGCTCCCTTGGGAGCAAAAACATTCAGTACTTC.

CDR3 DNA: TGTGCCAGCAGCCCACCAGCACCCAGGGGAGGGGGGGCCAACGTCCTGACTTTC. Translation: CASSPPAPRGGGANVLTF. The chain carries TRBV7-8 and TRBJ2-6; a possible D gene is TRBD2 (7 bases). The germline CDR1 and CDR2 sequences are SGHVS and FQNEAQ. The CDR3 is 18 residues long. V lost 5 bases to trimming and J lost 4 bases, with 21 bases between them.

This chain links TRBV15 with TRBJ2-3; D possibly matches TRBD1 or TRBD2 (5 bases each). The germline V gene has CDR1 LNHNV and CDR2 YYDKDF (reference sequence). This CDR3 has 19 amino acids. V lost 4 bases, J lost 2 bases, and 25 bases lay in between. Here the CDR3 DNA reads TGTGCCACCAGCATGATATACTACCGGGACCGACTTCCCACAGATACGCAGTATTTT. It is translated as CATSMIYYRDRLPTDTQYF.

The chain combines TRBV5-6 with TRBJ2-1, with 10 bases aligning to TRBD2. Germline trimming cut 6 bases from V and 2 bases from J; bases unmatched to any gene: 11. CDR3 length: 17 residues. The germline V gene encodes CDR1 SGHDT and CDR2 YYEEEE. The DNA for the CDR3 is TGTGCCAGCACCCGAAGGGTTAGCGGGGGGACCTACAATGAGCAGTTCTTC. It codes for CASTRRVSGGTYNEQFF.

This rearrangement joins TRBV4-3 to TRBJ1-1; the D gene is possibly TRBD1 (6 bases). Trimming left V 3 bases short and J 0 bases short, with 11 bases between. This CDR3 spans 15 amino acids. Germline CDR1 LGHNA, CDR2 YSLEER. The CDR3 is CASSHNYRVNTEAFF. The DNA of the CDR3 is TGCGCCAGCAGCCACAACTACAGGGTGAACACTGAAGCTTTCTTT.

This clone was observed a few times. V gene TRBV11-2 combines with J gene TRBJ1-1, with D possibly TRBD1 on 5 matching bases. This CDR3 region has 16 residues. The V gene's germline CDR1 is SGHAT and CDR2 FQNNGV. Trimming cost V 3 bases and J 1 base, with 15 bases left between them. The CDR3, as DNA: TGTGCCAGCAGCTTTTCGGCCAGGGTGAGGAACACTGAAGCTTTCTTT. This codes for CASSFSARVRNTEAFF.

The chain combines TRBV2 with TRBJ2-1; D remains unclear. The CDR3 length is 14 residues. With 0 bases removed from V and 0 bases from J, the gap between germline ends came to 3 bases. Germline CDR1 is SNHLY and CDR2 is FYNNEI. CDR3 in DNA: TGTGCCAGCAGTGAAGCTGGCTCCTACAATGAGCAGTTCTTC. As protein: CASSEAGSYNEQFF.

This clone has a single count. The rearrangement uses TRBV6-5 and TRBJ2-5; D is unresolved. This CDR3 spans 13 amino acids. CDR1 MNHEY and CDR2 SVGAGI come from the germline V gene. V lost 5 bases, J lost 5 bases, and 12 bases lay in between. CDR3 nucleotides: TGTGCCAGCAGTGGACGACTGGGGGAGACCCAGTACTTC. Translated, it gives CASSGRLGETQYF.

This chain links TRBV19 with TRBJ1-2; 7 bases agree with TRBD1. Germline values: CDR1 LNHDA, CDR2 SQIVND (reference sequence). CDR3 length: 14 residues. J gave up 3 bases and V 4 bases, and 5 bases lay outside the gene matches. The CDR3 sequence is CASSKRTGDYGYTF. CDR3 coding DNA: TGTGCCAGTAGTAAAAGGACAGGAGACTATGGCTACACCTTC.

This clone showed up just once. The chain is built from TRBV7-9 and TRBJ1-1; D gene ambiguous. This CDR3 region has 15 residues. The V and J ends lost 5 bases and 0 bases respectively, with 13 bases between them. The germline V gene has CDR1 SEHNR and CDR2 FQNEAQ (reference sequence). The CDR3 DNA follows: TGTGCCAGCAGCCTCAGCGGGCAGGTGAACACTGAAGCTTTCTTT. Amino acids: CASSLSGQVNTEAFF. Full variable domain (outside the CDR3, taken from reference TRBV7-9 and TRBJ1-1): DTGVSQNPRHKITKRGQNVTFRCDPISEHNRLYWYRQTLGQGPEFLTYFQNEAQLEKSRLLSDRFSAERPKGSFSTLEIQRTEQGDSAMYLCASSLSGQVNTEAFFGQGTRLTVV.

J is TRBJ2-7 and V is TRBV6-5, with D possibly being TRBD2 (6 bases). Trimming cost V 7 bases and J 4 bases, with 17 bases left between them. Germline loops: CDR1 MNHEY, CDR2 SVGAGI. The CDR3 consists of 14 residues. CDR3 residues: CASTADGRGYEQYF. CDR3 DNA: TGTGCCAGCACCGCAGACGGGCGGGGTTACGAGCAGTACTTC.

The V call is TRBV28, the J call TRBJ1-6; the D gene is possibly TRBD1 (5 bases). The CDR3 length is 14 residues. Germline V gene lookup returns CDR1 MDHEN and CDR2 SYDVKM. V lost 5 bases, J lost 7 bases, and 12 bases lay in between. The CDR3 reads CASSTTVSNSPLHF. The CDR3 region has the DNA TGTGCCAGCAGTACGACAGTTTCAAATTCACCCCTCCACTTT.